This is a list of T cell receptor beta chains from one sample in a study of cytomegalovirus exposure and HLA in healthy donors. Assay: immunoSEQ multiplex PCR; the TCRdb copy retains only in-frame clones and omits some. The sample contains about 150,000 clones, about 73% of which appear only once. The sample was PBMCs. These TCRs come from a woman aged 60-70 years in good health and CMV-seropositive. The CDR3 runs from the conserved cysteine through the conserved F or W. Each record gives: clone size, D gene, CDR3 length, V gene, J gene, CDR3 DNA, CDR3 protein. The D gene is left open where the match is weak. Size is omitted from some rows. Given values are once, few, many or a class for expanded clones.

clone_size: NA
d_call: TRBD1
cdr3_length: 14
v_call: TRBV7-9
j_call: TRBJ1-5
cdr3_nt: TGTGCCAGCAGCTCGACAGGGGCTAATCAGCCCCAGCATTTT
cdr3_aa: CASSSTGANQPQHF

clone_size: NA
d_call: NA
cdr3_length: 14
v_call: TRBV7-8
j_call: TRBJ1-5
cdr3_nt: TGTGCCAGCAGCTTAGTTGACTTCGATCAGCCCCAGCATTTT
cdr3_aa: CASSLVDFDQPQHF

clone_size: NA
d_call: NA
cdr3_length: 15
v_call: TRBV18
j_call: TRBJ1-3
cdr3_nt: TGTGCCAGCTCACCCTCAGGAAATACTGGAAACACCATATATTTT
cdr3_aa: CASSPSGNTGNTIYF

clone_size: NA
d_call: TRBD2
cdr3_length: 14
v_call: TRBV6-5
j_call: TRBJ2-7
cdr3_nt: TGTGCCAGCAGTCCCGGGACTAGCGGATACGAGCAGTACTTC
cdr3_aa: CASSPGTSGYEQYF

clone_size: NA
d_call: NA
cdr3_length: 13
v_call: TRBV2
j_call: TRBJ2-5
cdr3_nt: TGTGCCAGCAGTGAAGGCAGGAGGGAGACCCAGTACTTC
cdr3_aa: CASSEGRRETQYF

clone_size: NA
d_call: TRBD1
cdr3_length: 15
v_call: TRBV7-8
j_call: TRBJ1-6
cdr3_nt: TGTGCCAGCAGCTTTAAGGCAGGGGGCGATTCACCCCTCCACTTT
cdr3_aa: CASSFKAGGDSPLHF

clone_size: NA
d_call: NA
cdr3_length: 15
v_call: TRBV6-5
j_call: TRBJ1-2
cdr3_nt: TGTGCCAGCAGTTACTCTGGGCAGGGCAGGTATGGCTACACCTTC
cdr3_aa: CASSYSGQGRYGYTF

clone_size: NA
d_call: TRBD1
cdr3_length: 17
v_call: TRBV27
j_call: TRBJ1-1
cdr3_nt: TGTGCCAGCAGTTCCCCGGGACAGGGCTATCGCGGCACTGAAGCTTTCTTT
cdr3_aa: CASSSPGQGYRGTEAFF

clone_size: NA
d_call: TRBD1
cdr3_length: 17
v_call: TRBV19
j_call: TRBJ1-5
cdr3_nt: TGTGCCAGTAGGCAAAACAGGGGTATTCGTGGCAATCAGCCCCAGCATTTT
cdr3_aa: CASRQNRGIRGNQPQHF

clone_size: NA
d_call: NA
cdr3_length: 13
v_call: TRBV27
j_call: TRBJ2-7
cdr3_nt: TGTGCCAGCAGTTTCTTGCGGGGCGGAGAGCAGTACTTC
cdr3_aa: CASSFLRGGEQYF

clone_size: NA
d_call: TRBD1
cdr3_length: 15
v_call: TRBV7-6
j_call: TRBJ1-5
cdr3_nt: TGTGCCAGCAGCTTAGGGACAGGTAGCAATCAGCCCCAGCATTTT
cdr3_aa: CASSLGTGSNQPQHF

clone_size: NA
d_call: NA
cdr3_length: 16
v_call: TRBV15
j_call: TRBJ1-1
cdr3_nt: TGTGCCACCAGCAGAGGAAAAGGGGGGGGGAACACTGAAGCTTTCTTT
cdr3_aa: CATSRGKGGGNTEAFF

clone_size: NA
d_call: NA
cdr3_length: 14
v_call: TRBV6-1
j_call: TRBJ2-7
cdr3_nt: TGTGCCACCTACACAGTTCCTACCTCCTACGAGCAGTACTTC
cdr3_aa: CATYTVPTSYEQYF

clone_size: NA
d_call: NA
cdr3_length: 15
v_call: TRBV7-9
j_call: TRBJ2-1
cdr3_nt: TGTGCCAGCAGCTTAGACCGCGGGAACCTCAATGAGCAGTTCTTC
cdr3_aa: CASSLDRGNLNEQFF

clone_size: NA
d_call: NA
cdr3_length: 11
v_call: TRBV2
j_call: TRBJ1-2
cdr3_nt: TGTGCCAGCAGTGCAGGGATTGGCTACACCTTC
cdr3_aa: CASSAGIGYTF

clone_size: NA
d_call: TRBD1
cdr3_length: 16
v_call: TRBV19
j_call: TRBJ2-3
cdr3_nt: TGTGCCAGTAGCCTCCGGGACAGGGTACTCACAGATACGCAGTATTTT
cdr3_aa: CASSLRDRVLTDTQYF

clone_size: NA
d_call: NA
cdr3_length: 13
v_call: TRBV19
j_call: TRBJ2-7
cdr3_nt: TGTGCCAGTAGTATAGCCTTATCCTACGAGCAGTACTTC
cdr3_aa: CASSIALSYEQYF

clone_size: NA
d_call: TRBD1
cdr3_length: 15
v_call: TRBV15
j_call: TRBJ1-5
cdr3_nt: TGTGCCACCAGCAGGGGGGACAGTAGCAATCAGCCCCAGCATTTT
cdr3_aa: CATSRGDSSNQPQHF

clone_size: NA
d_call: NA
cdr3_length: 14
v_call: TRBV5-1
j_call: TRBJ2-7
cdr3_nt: TGCGCCAGCTACCCGGACTCCCCACTGAGCGAGCAGTACTTC
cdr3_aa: CASYPDSPLSEQYF

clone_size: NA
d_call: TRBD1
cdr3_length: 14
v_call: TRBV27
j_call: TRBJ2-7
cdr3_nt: TGTGCCAGCACTGGGACAGGGGGCTCGTACGAGCAGTACTTC
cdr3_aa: CASTGTGGSYEQYF

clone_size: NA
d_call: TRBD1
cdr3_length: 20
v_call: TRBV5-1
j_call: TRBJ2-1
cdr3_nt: TGCGCCAGCATCTACCACCTGCGGACAGGGGGGTCCATCTCCTACAATGAGCAGTTCTTC
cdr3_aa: CASIYHLRTGGSISYNEQFF

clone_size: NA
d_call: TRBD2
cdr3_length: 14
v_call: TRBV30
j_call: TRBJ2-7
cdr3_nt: TGTGCCTGGAAAATAGCGGGGAGCTCCTACGAGCAGTACTTC
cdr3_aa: CAWKIAGSSYEQYF

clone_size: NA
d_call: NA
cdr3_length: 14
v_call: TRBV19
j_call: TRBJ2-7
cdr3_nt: TGTGCCAGTAGTATAAACATGGAGTCCTACGAGCAGTACTTC
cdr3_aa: CASSINMESYEQYF

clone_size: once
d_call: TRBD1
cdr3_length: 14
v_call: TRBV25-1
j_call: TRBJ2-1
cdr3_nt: TGTGCCAGCAGTGTACAGGGGCACTACAATGAGCAGTTCTTC
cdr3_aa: CASSVQGHYNEQFF

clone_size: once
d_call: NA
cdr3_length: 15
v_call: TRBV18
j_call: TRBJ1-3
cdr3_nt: TGTGCCAGCTCACCGGAGGGGCTTGCTGGAAACACCATATATTTT
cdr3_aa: CASSPEGLAGNTIYF

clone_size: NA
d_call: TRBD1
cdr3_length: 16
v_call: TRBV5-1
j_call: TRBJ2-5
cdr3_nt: TGCGCCAGCAGCTCAGTACAGGGGGCTAGGTCTGAGACCCAGTACTTC
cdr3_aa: CASSSVQGARSETQYF

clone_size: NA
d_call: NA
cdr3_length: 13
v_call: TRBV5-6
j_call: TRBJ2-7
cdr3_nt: TGTGCCAGCAGCGCCGGACAGAGGTACGAGCAGTACTTC
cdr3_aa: CASSAGQRYEQYF

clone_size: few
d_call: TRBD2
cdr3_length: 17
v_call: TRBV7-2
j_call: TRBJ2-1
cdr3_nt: TGTGCCAGCAGCTTAGTAGGCCTAGCGGGAGTCTACAATGAGCAGTTCTTC
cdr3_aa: CASSLVGLAGVYNEQFF

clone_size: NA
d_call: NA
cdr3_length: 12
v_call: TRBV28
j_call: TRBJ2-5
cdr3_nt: TGTGCCAGCACCGGGGGAGCAGAGACCCAGTACTTC
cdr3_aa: CASTGGAETQYF

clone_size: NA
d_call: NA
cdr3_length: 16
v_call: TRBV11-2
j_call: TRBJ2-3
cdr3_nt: TGTGCCAGCAGCCCGCGGGGGCCGTCTAGCACAGATACGCAGTATTTT
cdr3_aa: CASSPRGPSSTDTQYF

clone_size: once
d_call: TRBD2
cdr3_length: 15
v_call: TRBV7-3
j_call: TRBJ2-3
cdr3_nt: TGTGCCAGCAGCTTACGCGGGAGCGGTACAGATACGCAGTATTTT
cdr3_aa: CASSLRGSGTDTQYF

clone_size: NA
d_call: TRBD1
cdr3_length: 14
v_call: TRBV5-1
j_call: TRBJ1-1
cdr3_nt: TGCGCCAGCAGCGGGGGGACAGGGAACACTGAAGCTTTCTTT
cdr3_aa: CASSGGTGNTEAFF

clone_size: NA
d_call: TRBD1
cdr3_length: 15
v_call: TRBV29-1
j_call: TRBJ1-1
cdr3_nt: TGCAGCGCCTCCAGGGGGCGAGTGCTGAACACTGAAGCTTTCTTT
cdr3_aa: CSASRGRVLNTEAFF

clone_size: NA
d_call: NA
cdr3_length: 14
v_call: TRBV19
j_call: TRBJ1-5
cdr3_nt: TGTGCCAGTAGTAACAGGGATCTCGTTCAGCCCCAGCATTTT
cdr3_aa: CASSNRDLVQPQHF

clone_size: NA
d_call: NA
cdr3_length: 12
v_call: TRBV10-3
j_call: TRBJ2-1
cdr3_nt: TGTGCCATCAGTGAATATAACAATGAGCAGTTCTTC
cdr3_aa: CAISEYNNEQFF

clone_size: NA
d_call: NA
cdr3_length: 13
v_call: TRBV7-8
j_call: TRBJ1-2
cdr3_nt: TGTGCCAGCAGCTTAGCCGGGGTAGATGGCTACACCTTC
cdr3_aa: CASSLAGVDGYTF

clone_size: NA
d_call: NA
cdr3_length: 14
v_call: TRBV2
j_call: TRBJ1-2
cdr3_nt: TGTGCCAGCAGTTCTGGGCCGCTAAGTTATGGCTACACCTTC
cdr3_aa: CASSSGPLSYGYTF

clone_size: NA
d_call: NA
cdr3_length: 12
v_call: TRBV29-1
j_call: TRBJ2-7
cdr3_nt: TGCAGCGTTGGTCGCGGCCCCTACGAGCAGTACTTC
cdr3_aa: CSVGRGPYEQYF

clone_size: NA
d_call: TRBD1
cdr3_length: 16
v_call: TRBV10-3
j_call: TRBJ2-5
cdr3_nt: TGTGCCATCAGTGAGGCCGGGACAGGGTTCCAAGAGACCCAGTACTTC
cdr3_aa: CAISEAGTGFQETQYF

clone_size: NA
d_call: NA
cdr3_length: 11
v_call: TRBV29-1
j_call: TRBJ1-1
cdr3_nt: TGCAGCGTTGCAGGGGCAGCTGAAGCTTTCTTT
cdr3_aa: CSVAGAAEAFF

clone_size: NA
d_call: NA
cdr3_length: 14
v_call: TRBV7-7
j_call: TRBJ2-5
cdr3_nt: TGTGCTAGCAGCTCGACAGGCTATCAAGAGACCCAGTACTTC
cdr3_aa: CASSSTGYQETQYF